This is a list of T cell receptor beta chains from one sample in a study of identical twins. TCRdb recomputed calls from the 5' RACE reads with MiXCR, one row per CDR3 protein. This sample has around 300,000 distinct CDR3 sequences, with under 9.5% found just once. In addition, the sample was reused for a study of yellow fever vaccine responses in identical twins.

The sample was memory (CD45RO+) T cells sorted from blood. These TCRs come from a woman in her late teens or twenties in good health. Both conserved end residues are part of each CDR3. D genes are given only for firm matches.

v_call	d_call	j_call	cdr3_aa
TRBV7-9	-	TRBJ2-1	CASSSWGRDEQFF
TRBV6-1	TRBD2	TRBJ2-1	CASNFKSGGALNEQFF
TRBV20-1	-	TRBJ2-1	CSATRAASSYNEQFF
TRBV7-2	-	TRBJ1-3	CASSLGGRDTIYF
TRBV12-3/TRBV12-4	TRBD2	TRBJ2-5	CASSFRGTREETQYF
TRBV7-6	-	TRBJ2-3	CASSLAPGTPTDTQYF
TRBV5-5	-	TRBJ2-2	CASSRVIGVMEELFF
TRBV6-5	-	TRBJ1-6	CASSYSVGRDNSPLHF
TRBV7-8	TRBD1	TRBJ1-1	CASSTQGASGFVEAFF
TRBV9	TRBD2	TRBJ2-1	CASSVSGRETYNEQFF
TRBV5-1	TRBD2	TRBJ2-5	CASSFVVTSGVETQYF
TRBV28	TRBD1	TRBJ2-1	CASSKTGTAVYNEQFF
TRBV10-3	TRBD2	TRBJ2-3	CAISATSGGARGTDTQYF
TRBV2	-	TRBJ1-6	CASSERVRNSPLHF
TRBV7-8	TRBD1	TRBJ2-7	CASSPIGQGVDYEQYF
TRBV5-1	-	TRBJ2-1	CASSHETHSYNEQFF
TRBV12-3/TRBV12-4	-	TRBJ2-7	CASSPPRVPFEQYF
TRBV24-1	-	TRBJ2-1	CATSDSGAAEQFF
TRBV24-1	-	TRBJ2-1	CATKAGTHNNEQFF
TRBV6-1	TRBD1	TRBJ1-5	CASSPQGGRQPQHF
TRBV5-1	-	TRBJ1-3	CASSIGRVENTIYF
TRBV7-2	TRBD2	TRBJ2-1	CASSSYGLAANEQFF
TRBV25-1	-	TRBJ2-1	CASSELGSYEQFF
TRBV6-5	TRBD1	TRBJ2-3	CASSSDRAPTDTQYF
TRBV12-3/TRBV12-4	-	TRBJ2-5	CASSFGLGTQYF
TRBV6-1	-	TRBJ1-5	CASSEARDILWHF
TRBV7-8	-	TRBJ2-5	CASSPQRQFRQETQYF
TRBV5-5	-	TRBJ2-7	CASSREVSAYEQYF
TRBV2	-	TRBJ2-3	CASSDPEGPSTDTQYF
TRBV29-1	TRBD1	TRBJ2-5	CSVTGGPETQYF
TRBV6-1	-	TRBJ1-5	CASSVTRGQPQHF
TRBV3-1	-	TRBJ2-1	CASSFRTNNEQFF
TRBV10-1	TRBD1	TRBJ2-7	CASSEADRAEQYF
TRBV3-1	-	TRBJ2-6	CASSQGRPPGANVLTF
TRBV12-3/TRBV12-4	TRBD1	TRBJ1-2	CASSVQGAIYGYTF
TRBV2	-	TRBJ1-1	CAGNRDTEAFF
TRBV20-1	TRBD2	TRBJ2-7	CSASSAGVAEQYF
TRBV11-3	-	TRBJ2-3	CASSLVGSDYTQYF
TRBV3-1	-	TRBJ1-1	CASSQGPLNTEAFF